Given below is one TCR beta chain in context. This sample stems from a study of T cells in Graves' hyperthyroidism and ophthalmopathy. Template material for amplifying TCR beta CDR3 regions consisted of RNA transcripts. The study used the HTBI primer set for a first-round RT-PCR of the TCR CDR3. TCRdb fed the multiplex PCR reads into MiXCR, producing one record per CDR3 protein. The sample holds 690,000 or so distinct CDR3 sequences, over 15% seen once. Patients aged 18 to 65 had newly diagnosed hyperthyroidism of under 2 months' duration. Used for diagnoses were clinical symptoms, serum thyroxine and TRAb, thyroid ultrasound and orbital computed tomography. Germline V CDR1 and CDR2: MNHEY, SMNVEV (reference sequence). CDR3 length: 18 amino acids. Trimming removed 5 bases from V and 0 bases from J, with 22 bases in between.

The clonotype was recovered from a woman aged 45-65 years with Graves' hyperthyroidism that later progressed to Graves' ophthalmopathy. The genes are TRBV27 and TRBJ2-5; D ambiguous. The sample taken for sequencing was blood. Here the CDR3 reads CASSKMFDGIMYQETQYF. In DNA form, the CDR3 reads TGTGCCAGCAGTAAGATGTTCGACGGAATAATGTACCAAGAGACCCAGTACTTC.